This T cell receptor (beta chain) was recorded in a study of control samples from healthy donors and cancer patients. Generated by immunoSEQ multiplex PCR, the TCRdb table keeps only in-frame clones and is missing some. The repertoire has 95,000 to 150,000 clones, 87% of them found once; the top ten carry 2.9%. The clonotype comes from a man between 60 and 75 years old in good health. Material for sequencing was blood.

In nucleotides, the CDR3 is TGTGCCTGGAGTCTGGGGATCGTTACTAATGAAAAACTGTTTTTT. Amino acids: CAWSLGIVTNEKLFF. The chain combines TRBV30 with TRBJ1-4, with D unclear. V gave up 2 bases and J gave up 2 bases, with 12 bases separating them. The CDR3 loop spans 15 amino acids. In germline, CDR1 is GTSNPN, CDR2 SVGIG (reference sequence).